This TCR beta chain was documented in a study of T cell clones after liver transplantation (dated by TCRdb to about 2019). In the study overall: ITN030ST, the source of the samples, was a randomized trial that attempted immunosuppression withdrawal within 2 years of liver transplantation. Of the 8 liver transplant recipients making up the studied cohort, 3 were classified as tolerant and 5 as non-tolerant. As an antigen-independent comparator for the donor-reactive sequences, third party-reactive TCRbeta sequences from pre-transplant MLRs were identified as well. Blood samples were collected pre-transplant, then pre-randomization ahead of withdrawal, and finally post-randomization once withdrawal had either been completed or failed. Of the eight recipients, a few were HCV-positive, while the remaining recipients had been transplanted for non-autoimmune, non-viral indications. Donor-reactive T cell clones were identified by TCRbeta sequencing following a pre-transplant mixed lymphocyte reaction and were subsequently tracked in post-transplant blood. Until randomization at 12-24 months post-transplant, subjects were given standard immunosuppression, with no induction therapy. Tolerance meant complete immunosuppression withdrawal for at least one year without liver enzymes rising beyond twice the upper limit of normal. Results and caveats for the whole study, not just this receptor: Once repertoire turnover was taken into account, donor-reactive detection showed a significant reduction for CD4 in 7 of 8 subjects and for CD8 in 8 of 8. Donor-reactive sequences decreased more than third party-reactive sequences, which suggests partial antigen-specific deletion that was not related to withdrawal success. In two subjects, low numbers of available donor cells limited the measurable donor-reactive repertoire. The conclusions were preliminary, being limited by small, heterogeneous patient numbers and by non-standardized post-transplant time points. Because allograft tissue specimens were not available, migration of donor-reactive T cells into the graft, rather than deletion, may have occurred. In 5 of 8 subjects, regardless of tolerance or HCV status, circulating donor-reactive CD4 TCRbeta sequences dropped significantly post-transplant.

The table lists this clone with a count of one. The antigen it recognizes is unknown. Base qualities are not provided; no much larger clone lies one nucleotide away. High-throughput TCRbeta CDR3 sequencing of frozen genomic DNA was performed by immunoSEQ, with PCR amplification, mapping, bias correction and internal controls included. Per the original workflow: Only productive rearrangements were retained, and each unique TCRbeta sequence was defined by its CDR3 nucleotide sequence together with its V and J gene. For a sequence to be called donor-reactive, it needed a frequency of at least 0.01% and at least 5-fold expansion in CFSE-low cells compared with unstimulated pre-transplant cells. Minimum frequency thresholds were set for each subject based on the unstimulated sample with the lowest template count, ensuring at least 90% detection power. Jensen-Shannon divergence between the top 1000 TCRbeta sequences post- versus pre-transplant served as the measure of repertoire turnover. Two-sided Fisher's exact tests were used to test for changes in the detection of donor-reactive sequences. The clones in this table, taken by TCRdb from immuneACCESS, are in-frame only. Not every clone is retained; where verified, under half of the shortfall comes from an unresolved V gene, and the cause of the rest is unknown. V and J calls and clone size come straight from that table; D and trimming were deduced from the DNA. In this sample the table shows tens of thousands of clones, about 90% of which occur a single time. Clones ranked in the top ten supply 13% to 15% of the sample.

Unstimulated PBMCs, after thawing, were stained for CD3, CD4 and CD8 and then FACS-sorted into CD3+CD4+ and CD3+CD8+ populations. Randomization to immunosuppression withdrawal applied to every one of the 8 studied subjects. The Qiagen DNeasy Blood and Tissue Kit was used for genomic DNA isolation. V sheds 4 bases and J sheds 3 bases, leaving 15 bases between their ends. Taken from cysteine to phenylalanine, the CDR3 has 15 residues. The retained sequence is limited to the CDR3, 45 bases, with the frame set at the first base. The germline V gene (reference sequence) provides CDR1 SGHNT and CDR2 YYREEE.

The specimen comprised CD8+ T cells from blood, sampled 12 months after liver transplant. This TCR derives from a human patient who received a liver transplant. The graft donor may be the source of some T cells after a transplant. Rearrangement joined TRBV5-4 to TRBJ2-3; the D gene is possibly TRBD1 or TRBD2, each agreeing over 5 bases. The CDR3 protein sequence reads: CASSPPGARTDTQYF. The DNA sequence is as follows: TGTGCCAGCAGCCCCCCCGGGGCAAGAACAGATACGCAGTATTTT.